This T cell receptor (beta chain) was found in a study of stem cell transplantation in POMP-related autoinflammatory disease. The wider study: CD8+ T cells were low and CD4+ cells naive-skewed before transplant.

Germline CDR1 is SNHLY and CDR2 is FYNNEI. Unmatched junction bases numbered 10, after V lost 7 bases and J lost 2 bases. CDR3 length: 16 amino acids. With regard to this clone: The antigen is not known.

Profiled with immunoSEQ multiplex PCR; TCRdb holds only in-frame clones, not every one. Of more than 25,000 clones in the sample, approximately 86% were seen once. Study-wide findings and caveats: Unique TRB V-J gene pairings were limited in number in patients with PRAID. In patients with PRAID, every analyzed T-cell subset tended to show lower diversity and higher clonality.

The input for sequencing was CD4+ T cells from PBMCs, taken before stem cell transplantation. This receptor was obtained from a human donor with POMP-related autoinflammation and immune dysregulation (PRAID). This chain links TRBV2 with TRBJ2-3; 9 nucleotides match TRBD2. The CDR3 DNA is TGTGCCAGCAATCGGCGGGGGGGCCGGGTCACAGATACGCAGTATTTT. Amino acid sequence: CASNRRGGRVTDTQYF.